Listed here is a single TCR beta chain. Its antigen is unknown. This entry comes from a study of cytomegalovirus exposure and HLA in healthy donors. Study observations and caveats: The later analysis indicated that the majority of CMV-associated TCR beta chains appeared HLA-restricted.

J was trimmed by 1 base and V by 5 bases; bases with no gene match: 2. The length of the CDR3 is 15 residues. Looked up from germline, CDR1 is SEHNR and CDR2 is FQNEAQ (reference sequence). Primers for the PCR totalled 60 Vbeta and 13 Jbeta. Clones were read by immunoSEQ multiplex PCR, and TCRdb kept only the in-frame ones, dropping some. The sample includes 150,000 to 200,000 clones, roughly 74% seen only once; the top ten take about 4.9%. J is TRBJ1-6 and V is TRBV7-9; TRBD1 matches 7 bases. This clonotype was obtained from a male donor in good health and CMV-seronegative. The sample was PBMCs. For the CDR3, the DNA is TGTGCCAGCAGCACAGGGGCATCCTATAATTCACCCCTCCACTTT. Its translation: CASSTGASYNSPLHF.